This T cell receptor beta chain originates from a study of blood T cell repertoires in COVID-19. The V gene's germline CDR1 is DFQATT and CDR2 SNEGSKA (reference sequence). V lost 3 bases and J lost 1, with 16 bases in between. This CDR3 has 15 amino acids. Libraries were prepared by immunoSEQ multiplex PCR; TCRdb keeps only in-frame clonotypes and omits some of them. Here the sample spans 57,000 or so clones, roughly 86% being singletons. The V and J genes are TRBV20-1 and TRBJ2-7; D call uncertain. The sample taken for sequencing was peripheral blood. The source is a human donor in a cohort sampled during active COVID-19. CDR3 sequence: CSASQITPQSYEQYF. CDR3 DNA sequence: TGCAGTGCTAGTCAGATTACCCCACAGTCCTACGAGCAGTACTTC.